This T cell receptor (beta chain) was obtained from a study of T-cell reconstitution after alpha-beta-depleted transplantation in children. Whole-study findings and limits: Expanded graft clones numbering several hundred reportedly gave rise to alpha-beta T cells about two months after transplant. At the one-year point after transplant, T-cell counts and TCRbeta diversity were found to come mostly from T cells that had been newly produced.

The V end was cut by 6 bases, the J end by 4 bases, with 15 bases between. The CDR3 runs 14 residues. Preparing the TCRbeta library involved the use of unique molecular identifiers. TCRdb analysed the PCR reads with MiXCR anew, one entry per CDR3 protein. The table shows hundreds of thousands of distinct CDR3 sequences, with around 9.1% occurring only once. This clonotype was seen a few times. The antigen remains undetermined. This clonotype was obtained from a boy under three years old with acute myeloid leukemia, due to receive a stem cell transplant. This chain uses TRBV12-3 or TRBV12-4 with TRBJ1-2, with a weak D call TRBD1 (5 bases). The sequenced sample was PBMCs, obtained before TCRalphabeta/CD19-depleted stem cell transplant. This CDR3 is CASRGSREGYGYTF. The CDR3 coding sequence is TGTGCCAGCAGAGGGAGCAGGGAGGGCTATGGCTACACCTTC.